This entry describes one T cell receptor beta chain. This sample is drawn from a study of cytomegalovirus exposure and HLA in healthy donors. Primers included in the PCR were 60 Vbeta and 13 Jbeta primers. The repertoire was sequenced with immunoSEQ multiplex PCR; TCRdb's copy has only in-frame clones and lacks some. The sample has 73,000 or so clones, roughly four fifths seen once. The germline V and J ends were trimmed by 3 bases and 2 bases, with 12 bases remaining between them. Germline V gene sequence: CDR1 SGHDT, CDR2 YYEEEE. The CDR3 totals 15 residues. The clonotype originates from a man in his fifties in good health and CMV-seronegative. The chain carries TRBV5-6 and TRBJ1-5; possible D gene TRBD1, 5 bases. The sample taken for sequencing was PBMCs. The CDR3 loop reads CASSSRETGNQPQHF. Here the CDR3 DNA reads TGTGCCAGCAGCTCCAGGGAAACGGGCAATCAGCCCCAGCATTTT.